This is a list of T cell receptor beta chains from one sample in a study of immune evolution from preneoplasia to lung adenocarcinoma. The repertoire was sequenced with immunoSEQ multiplex PCR; TCRdb's copy has only in-frame clones and lacks some. The sample gives fewer than 14,000 clones, approximately 86% of which show up once; roughly 1.6% is in the top ten. The sample consisted of FFPE minimally invasive lung adenocarcinoma tissue. The receptors here all came from an older person with lung adenocarcinoma. CDR3s leave out the opening cysteine and the closing phenylalanine or tryptophan.

v_gene,CDR3aa
TRBV5-4,ASSGGLAGYEQY
TRBV5-5,ASTSAGTGGTEAF
TRBV2,ASSDDGTSGTDTQY
TRBV7-2,ASSPRLAGETQY
TRBV30,AWSVVGYYGYT
TRBV5-1,ASSSGTTSTDTQY
TRBV4-1,ASSQPPQGEQY
TRBV4-1,ASSQGGHMNTEAF
TRBV9,ASSAQLQSQETQY
TRBV11-3,ASSLSPGTGGRF
TRBV5-1,ASSIEGDQPQH
TRBV9,ASSTLRDTQY